This T cell receptor (beta chain) was identified in a study of CD8 T cells in Susac syndrome. Study conclusions and caveats: The study acknowledged a relatively small number of individuals in its TCR sequencing and HLA analysis.

Comments on this clonotype: Its antigen is currently unknown.

The RNA, roughly 0.5 to 1 ug, was put through reverse transcription using random hexamers. Multiplex PCR with immunoSEQ amplified the TCR beta CDR3 across 54 Vbeta and 13 Jbeta. TCRdb re-called the immunoSEQ multiplex PCR reads with MiXCR, one entry per CDR3 protein. The sample has about 120,000 distinct CDR3 sequences; 80% to 95% are singletons. The study sequenced TCR beta in blood CD8+ and CD4+ T cells. TEMRA cells were FACS-enriched, with CD8+ and CD4+ T cells isolated negatively. Germline V gene sequence: CDR1 MNHEY, CDR2 SMNVEV (reference sequence). The CDR3 totals 15 residues. The V and J ends lost 3 bases and 4 bases, in that order; junction bases with no gene match: 3.

The sample taken for sequencing was CD4+ T cells from PBMCs. V and J are TRBV27 and TRBJ2-3; the match to TRBD1 covers 11 bases. The TCR was taken from a human donor in good health. The CDR3 coding sequence is TGTGCCAGCAGTTTCCCGGGACAGGGGGCAGATACGCAGTATTTT. Its protein product is CASSFPGQGADTQYF.